This T cell receptor beta chain was sequenced for a study of brain T cells in children with intractable seizures. V lost 3 bases and J 0 bases, leaving 8 bases between the germline ends. This CDR3 spans 14 amino acids. Per germline, CDR1 SGHTA and CDR2 FQGTGA. This table comes from immunoSEQ multiplex PCR, and its TCRdb copy is limited to in-frame clones, with some not included. The sample has hundreds of thousands of clones; over 90% are singletons. As for time point: blood from clinic visit 5 months post-surgery; TSC patient then seizure free. The sequencing here drew on peripheral blood, taken approximately 5 months after surgery. This TCR came from a boy in the first two years of life with tuberous sclerosis and intractable seizures. The chain joins TRBV7-3 to TRBJ1-1; D is undetermined. CDR3 region: CASSFGGLNTEAFF. The CDR3, as DNA: TGTGCCAGCAGCTTTGGTGGGCTGAACACTGAAGCTTTCTTT. Combining the CDR3 with reference TRBV7-3 and TRBJ1-1 gives the whole variable domain GAGVSQTPSNKVTEKGKYVELRCDPISGHTALYWYRQSLGQGPEFLIYFQGTGAADDSGLPNDRFFAVRPEGSVSTLKIQRTERGDSAVYLCASSFGGLNTEAFFGQGTRLTVV.